These 22 T cell receptor beta chains were all obtained from the same sample, sequenced in a study of blood T cells in healthy people across ages. The use of a sample-barcoded 5' primer and a J-beta primer mix characterized a second PCR of about 6 to 11 cycles. TCRdb independently ran MiXCR on the 5' RACE reads; one entry per CDR3 protein. This repertoire shows approximately 350,000 distinct CDR3 sequences, more than 45% found once; its top ten account for 45% to 65%. The specimen sequenced was blood. These receptors originate from a man in his sixties in good health.

With regard to this clonotype: One junction end disagrees with the germline gene, perhaps due to a read error. The chain has TRBV6-6 and TRBJ2-5; the match to TRBD1 covers 8 bases. The J call is doubtful: the DNA matches TRBJ2-7 better. In germline, CDR1 is MNHNY, CDR2 SVGAGI (reference sequence). The CDR3 consists of 13 residues. For the CDR3, the DNA is TGTGTCAGCACCCCGGACAGGGCCTACGAGCAGTACTTC. This encodes CVSTPDRAYEQYF.

The genes are TRBV5-1 and TRBJ2-2, with TRBD2 matching 10 bases. The germline CDR1 and CDR2 sequences are SGHRS and YFSETQ. Losses at the gene ends were 6 bases for V and 1 base for J; bases not matched to a gene: 3. The CDR3 has 15 residues. The CDR3 loop reads CASTIAGGNTGELFF. In DNA, the CDR3 is TGCGCCAGCACAATAGCGGGGGGGAACACCGGGGAGCTGTTTTTT.

The chain couples TRBV20-1 to TRBJ2-5, with 9 positions matching TRBD1. TRBJ2-7 explains the end of the DNA better; the J call may be wrong. CDR3 length equals 13 residues. Germline V gene sequence: CDR1 DFQATT, CDR2 SNEGSKA (reference sequence). The CDR3: CSAAGTGISEQYF. The CDR3 DNA follows: TGCAGTGCTGCCGGGACAGGGATAAGCGAGCAGTACTTC.

This clonotype was seen only a few times. This sequence joins TRBV20-1 and TRBJ2-7; perhaps TRBD2 as D (5 bases). Trimming stripped 0 bases from V and 3 bases from J, with 15 bases between. Germline CDR1 is DFQATT and CDR2 is SNEGSKA (reference sequence). The CDR3 covers 15 residues. The CDR3 is CSAREVGSGSYEQYF. CDR3 sequence (DNA): TGCAGTGCTAGAGAGGTAGGGAGCGGAAGCTACGAGCAGTACTTC.

The chain links TRBV30 to TRBJ1-1; 7 bases match TRBD1. J was trimmed by 2 bases and V by 0 bases; bases with no gene match: 6. The germline V gene encodes CDR1 GTSNPN and CDR2 SVGIG (reference sequence). This CDR3 spans 15 amino acids. CDR3 protein: CAWSVLDRPNTEAFF. For the CDR3, the DNA is TGTGCCTGGAGTGTACTGGACAGGCCAAACACTGAAGCTTTCTTT.

This clonotype has more than one count but fewer than ten. This chain joins TRBV28 and TRBJ2-7; 8 nucleotides line up with TRBD1. V was clipped by 4 bases and J by 0 bases; unmatched bases: 5. This CDR3 has 15 amino acids. In germline, CDR1 is MDHEN, CDR2 SYDVKM. This chain's CDR3 is CASSSTGTGSYEQYF. DNA for the CDR3: TGTGCCAGCAGTTCTACCGGGACAGGCTCCTACGAGCAGTACTTC.

The gene calls are TRBV4-2 and TRBJ2-3; 8 positions match TRBD2. The CDR3 totals 17 residues. Germline CDR1 is LGHNA and CDR2 is YNFKEQ. Germline trimming cut 0 bases from V and 3 bases from J; bases unmatched to any gene: 8. This chain's CDR3 is CASSQEAGTSRTDTQYF. The CDR3 bases are TGTGCCAGCAGCCAAGAGGCTGGGACTAGTCGGACAGATACGCAGTATTTT.

This rearrangement joins TRBV11-2 to TRBJ2-1; D perhaps matches TRBD2 (5 bases). Germline V CDR1 and CDR2: SGHAT, FQNNGV. The ends were cut back, 5 bases at V and 5 bases at J, with 10 bases in the middle. The CDR3 is 13 residues long. The chain's CDR3 is CASSAQRNNEQFF. The CDR3 region has the DNA TGTGCCAGCAGCGCCCAGCGGAACAATGAGCAGTTCTTC. Full variable domain (missing parts from reference TRBV11-2 and TRBJ2-1): EAGVAQSPRYKIIEKRQSVAFWCNPISGHATLYWYQQILGQGPKLLIQFQNNGVVDDSQLPKDRFSAERLKGVDSTLKIQPAKLEDSAVYLCASSAQRNNEQFFGPGTRLTVL.

This clonotype showed up just a few times. The J gene is TRBJ2-1, the V gene TRBV28, with 7 bases that match TRBD1. CDR1 is MDHEN, CDR2 SYDVKM, per germline. This CDR3 comprises 17 residues. The J segment lost 0 bases and the V segment lost 5 bases, leaving 10 bases of the junction unmatched. CDR3 DNA sequence: TGTGCCAGCAGTCCAGGGGGATGGGCGAACTCCTACAATGAGCAGTTCTTC. Translating gives CASSPGGWANSYNEQFF.

Comment on this clonotype: At one of its ends the junction is not consistent with the germline gene, which may arise from a read error. J is TRBJ2-6 and V is TRBV30, with D unresolved. The CDR3 has 15 amino acids. Per germline, CDR1 GTSNPN and CDR2 SVGIG (reference sequence). CDR3 loop: CAWSPLRSGVNVLTF. The CDR3 DNA reads as TGTGCCTGGTCCCCCCTCCGCTCTGGGGTCAACGTCCTGACTTTC.

This chain uses TRBV11-2 with TRBJ2-3; either TRBD1 or TRBD2 may supply D (6 bases each). The germline V gene has CDR1 SGHAT and CDR2 FQNNGV. The CDR3 has 14 residues. V was cut by 11 bases and J by 2 bases, with 17 bases left in between. CDR3 in amino acids: CAGIMGGPTDTQYF. In nucleotides, the CDR3 is TGTGCCGGCATCATGGGGGGCCCCACAGATACGCAGTATTTT.

Only a few counts were recorded for this clonotype. V usage is TRBV11-1 and J usage is TRBJ2-7; possibly TRBD1 for D (6 bases). Germline V gives CDR1 SGHAT, CDR2 FQDESV (reference sequence). The V end was cut by 5 bases, the J end by 4 bases, with 18 bases between. The CDR3 is made up of 15 amino acids. In DNA form, the CDR3 reads TGTGCCAGCAGCCGGACCTGGGACACCCAATACGAGCAGTACTTC. Translation gives CASSRTWDTQYEQYF.

This clonotype was seen ten or more times. CDR3 in amino acids: CASSRDTEDEQYF. As DNA, the CDR3 is TGTGCCAGCTCACGGGACACGGAGGACGAGCAGTACTTC. The V gene is TRBV18, the J gene TRBJ2-7; the D gene is possibly TRBD1 (6 bases). CDR1 and CDR2 from the germline V gene are KGHSH and LQKENI. V was cut by 4 bases and J by 5 bases, with 12 bases left in between. This CDR3 region has 13 residues.

The rearrangement uses TRBV28 and TRBJ1-2; D is unclear. This CDR3 is 13 amino acids long. Per the germline V gene, CDR1 is MDHEN and CDR2 is SYDVKM. The germline V and J ends were trimmed by 6 bases and 8 bases, with 16 bases remaining between them. The CDR3 nucleotides read TGTGCCAGCAGGCAGCGTGATTTCGCAGGCTACACCTTC. Its translation is CASRQRDFAGYTF.

This clonotype was counted at least ten times. This sequence joins TRBV7-6 and TRBJ2-7; 10 nucleotides align to TRBD2. CDR1 SGHVS and CDR2 FNYEAQ come from the germline V gene. The J segment lost 2 bases and the V segment lost 1 base, leaving 11 bases of the junction unmatched. CDR3 length: 18 amino acids. For the CDR3, the DNA is TGTGCCAGCAGCTTAGTCGTAGCGGGAGGCTCTACGACCTACGAGCAGTACTTC. Translating gives CASSLVVAGGSTTYEQYF.

The sample holds a few counts of this clonotype. A much more abundant neighbour one base away suggests this may be a read error. The chain couples TRBV12-3 or TRBV12-4 to TRBJ2-3; TRBD2 aligns across 8 bases. V was clipped by 5 bases and J by 5 bases; unmatched bases: 6. The CDR3 is 14 residues long. CDR3 DNA sequence: TGTGCCAGCAGTGTCGGGGGGGGCGGAGATACGCAGTATTTT. Its translation: CASSVGGGGDTQYF.

This clonotype was observed a handful of times. The chain employs TRBV25-1 and TRBJ2-6; perhaps TRBD2 as D (6 bases). Germline V gene data show CDR1 as MGHDK and CDR2 as SYGVNS. Trimming left V 7 bases short and J 3 bases short, with 16 bases between. The length of the CDR3 is 16 residues. The CDR3 spells CASTSGEIGGANVLTF. Here the CDR3 DNA reads TGTGCCAGCACCTCGGGGGAGATCGGTGGGGCCAACGTCCTGACTTTC.

V usage is TRBV12-3 or TRBV12-4 and J usage is TRBJ2-1; no clear D. Deletions cut 4 bases from V and 5 bases from J, with 12 bases between. CDR3 size: 14 residues. The chain's CDR3 is CASSSGYLNNEQFF. In nucleotides, the CDR3 is TGTGCCAGCAGTTCCGGCTACTTAAACAATGAGCAGTTCTTC.

The V gene is TRBV10-3, the J gene TRBJ2-1, with 8 positions matching TRBD2. The CDR3 extends over 15 amino acids. Germline V gene data show CDR1 as ENHRY and CDR2 as SYGVKD. V lost 4 bases and J lost 4; bases outside the gene matches: 6. In DNA form, the CDR3 reads TGTGCCATCAGTGCGACTAGCGAAACATACAATGAGCAGTTCTTC. It specifies CAISATSETYNEQFF.

This chain links TRBV5-1 with TRBJ2-1, with D uncertain. CDR1 and CDR2 from the germline V gene are SGHRS and YFSETQ. The germline V and J ends were trimmed by 1 base and 8 bases, with 10 bases remaining between them. This CDR3 comprises 13 residues. The CDR3 bases are TGCGCCAGCAGCTTGCCTAGATCGGATGAGCAGTTCTTC. Its translation: CASSLPRSDEQFF.

The V and J genes are TRBV27 and TRBJ2-4, with D unclear. With the DNA end fitting TRBJ2-7 better, the J assignment may be wrong. CDR1 is MNHEY and CDR2 is SMNVEV in the germline V gene (reference sequence). The CDR3 consists of 13 residues. In nucleotides, the CDR3 is TGTGCCAGCAGCCACAGAGAGACCTACGAGCAGTACTTC. Translating it yields CASSHRETYEQYF.

The chain recombines TRBV5-1 with TRBJ2-1, with 9 bases that match TRBD2. Per the germline V gene, CDR1 is SGHRS and CDR2 is YFSETQ. This CDR3 contains 16 residues. Trimming removed 3 bases from V and 3 bases from J; junction bases left unmatched: 7. The CDR3 here is CASSSTSGWVYNEQFF. Here the CDR3 DNA reads TGCGCCAGCAGCTCAACTAGCGGGTGGGTCTACAATGAGCAGTTCTTC.